Sequencing of this T cell receptor (beta chain) was carried out in a study of vaccination effects on CD4 cells after COVID-19. Study-wide results and caveats: From healthy vaccinees, only 1 of 255 vaccine-induced clones also reacted to common cold coronaviruses.

Comment on this clone: Its antigen is not identified.

Method: immunoSEQ multiplex PCR; TCRdb's copy keeps in-frame clones and lacks some. The table shows 14,000 or so clones, with 76% occurring only once. The CDR3 runs 13 residues. Trimming stripped 8 bases from V and 6 bases from J, with 13 bases between. CDR1 and CDR2 (germline): MNHNY, SVGAGI (reference sequence). Within the ViraFEST assay, antigen-specific CD4+ T cells underwent expansion with viral peptide pools prior to sequencing. Culturing for around 10 days preceded CD4+ T cell isolation. Each vaccine recipient was nucleocapsid antibody negative and had no prior SARS-CoV-2 infection. Cultures of some 2.2 million PBMC per well contained about 11 IU/ml IL-2 plus 10 ug/ml peptides. At days 3 and 7, half of the medium was exchanged for IL-2 medium.

The TCR comes from a human donor who received a COVID-19 vaccine. The rearrangement joins TRBV6-6 to TRBJ2-2, with D maybe TRBD2 (6 bases). The starting material was CD4+ T cells from PBMCs cultured with HCoV-229E spike peptides, obtained before COVID-19 vaccination. The DNA for the CDR3 is TGTGCCAGCGGCCGAGGAGGGGCCGGGGAGCTGTTTTTT. It encodes CASGRGGAGELFF.